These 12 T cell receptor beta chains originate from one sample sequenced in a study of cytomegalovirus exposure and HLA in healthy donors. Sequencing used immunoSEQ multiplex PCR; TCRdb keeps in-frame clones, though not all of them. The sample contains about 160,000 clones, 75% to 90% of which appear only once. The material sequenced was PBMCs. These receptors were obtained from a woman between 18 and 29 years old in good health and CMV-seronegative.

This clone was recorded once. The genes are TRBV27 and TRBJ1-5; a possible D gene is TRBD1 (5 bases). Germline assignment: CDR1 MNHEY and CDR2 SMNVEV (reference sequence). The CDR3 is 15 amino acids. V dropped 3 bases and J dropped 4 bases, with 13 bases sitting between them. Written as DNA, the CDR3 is TGTGCCAGCAGTTTTAACGGAGGGGATAATCAGCCCCAGCATTTT. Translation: CASSFNGGDNQPQHF.

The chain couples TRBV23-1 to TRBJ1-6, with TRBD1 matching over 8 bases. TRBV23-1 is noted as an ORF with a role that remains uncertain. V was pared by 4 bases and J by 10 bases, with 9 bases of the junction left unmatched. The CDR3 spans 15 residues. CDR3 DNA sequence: TGCGCCAGCAGTCCTAGAGGGACAGGACGATCACCCCTCCACTTT. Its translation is CASSPRGTGRSPLHF.

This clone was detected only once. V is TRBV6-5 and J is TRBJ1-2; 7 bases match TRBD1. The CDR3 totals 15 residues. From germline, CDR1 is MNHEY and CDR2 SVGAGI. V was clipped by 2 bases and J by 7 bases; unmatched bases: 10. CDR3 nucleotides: TGTGCCAGCAGTTACAATAAGGACAGGCCGAGTGGCTACACCTTC. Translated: CASSYNKDRPSGYTF.

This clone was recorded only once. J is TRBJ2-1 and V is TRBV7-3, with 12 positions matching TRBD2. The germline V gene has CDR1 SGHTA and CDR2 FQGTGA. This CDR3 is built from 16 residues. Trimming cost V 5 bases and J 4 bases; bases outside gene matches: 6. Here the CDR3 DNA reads TGTGCCAGCAGCGGGGCCGGGACTAGCGGGTACAATGAGCAGTTCTTC. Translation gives CASSGAGTSGYNEQFF.

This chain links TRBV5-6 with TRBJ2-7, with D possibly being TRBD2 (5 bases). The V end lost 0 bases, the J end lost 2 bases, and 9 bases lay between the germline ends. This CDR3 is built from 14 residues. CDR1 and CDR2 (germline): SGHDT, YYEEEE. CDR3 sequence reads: CASSLVAYPYEQYF. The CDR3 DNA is TGTGCCAGCAGCTTGGTAGCGTACCCCTACGAGCAGTACTTC.

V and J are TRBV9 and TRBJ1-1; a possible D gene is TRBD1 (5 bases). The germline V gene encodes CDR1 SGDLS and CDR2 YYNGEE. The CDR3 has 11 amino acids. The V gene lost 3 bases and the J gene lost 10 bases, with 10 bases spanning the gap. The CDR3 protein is CASSAGVGAFF. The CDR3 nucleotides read TGTGCCAGCAGCGCGGGGGTTGGAGCTTTCTTT.

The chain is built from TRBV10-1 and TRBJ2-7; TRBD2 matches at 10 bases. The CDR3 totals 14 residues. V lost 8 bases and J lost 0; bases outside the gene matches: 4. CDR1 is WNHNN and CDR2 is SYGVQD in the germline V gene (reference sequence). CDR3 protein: CASWRTSGSYEQYF. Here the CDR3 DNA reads TGCGCCAGCTGGAGGACTAGCGGCTCCTACGAGCAGTACTTC.

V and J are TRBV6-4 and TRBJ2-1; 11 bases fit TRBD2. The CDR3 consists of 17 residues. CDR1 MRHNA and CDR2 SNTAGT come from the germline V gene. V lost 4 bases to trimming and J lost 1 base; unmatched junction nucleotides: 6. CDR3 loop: CASSVNLAGGSYNEQFF. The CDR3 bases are TGTGCCAGCAGTGTTAATCTAGCGGGAGGTTCCTACAATGAGCAGTTCTTC.

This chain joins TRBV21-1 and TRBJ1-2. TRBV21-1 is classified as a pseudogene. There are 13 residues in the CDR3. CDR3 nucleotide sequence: TGTGCCAGCAGCATCCGGGACTTGTATGGCTACACCTTC. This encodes CASSIRDLYGYTF.

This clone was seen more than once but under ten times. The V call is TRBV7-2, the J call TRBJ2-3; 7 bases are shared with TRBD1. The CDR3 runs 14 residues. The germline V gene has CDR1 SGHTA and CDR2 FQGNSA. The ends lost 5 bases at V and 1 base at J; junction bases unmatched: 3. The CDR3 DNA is TGTGCCAGCAGCAGGGGGCGCGGCACAGATACGCAGTATTTT. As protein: CASSRGRGTDTQYF.

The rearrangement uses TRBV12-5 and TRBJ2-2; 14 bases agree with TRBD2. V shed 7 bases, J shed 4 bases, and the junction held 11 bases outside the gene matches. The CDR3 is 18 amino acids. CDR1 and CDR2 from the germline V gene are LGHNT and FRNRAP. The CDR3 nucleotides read TGTGCTAGTGTCATGACTAGCGGGAGGGTTTTAGGCACCGGGGAGCTGTTTTTT. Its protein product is CASVMTSGRVLGTGELFF. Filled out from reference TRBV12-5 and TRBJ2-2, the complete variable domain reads DARVTQTPRHKVTEMGQEVTMRCQPILGHNTVFWYRQTMMQGLELLAYFRNRAPLDDSGMPKDRFSAEMPDATLATLKIQPSEPRDSAVYFCASVMTSGRVLGTGELFFGEGSRLTVL.

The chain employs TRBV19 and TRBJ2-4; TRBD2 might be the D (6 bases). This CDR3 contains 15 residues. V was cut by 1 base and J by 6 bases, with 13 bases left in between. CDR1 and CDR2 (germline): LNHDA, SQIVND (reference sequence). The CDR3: CASSIGGRDSNIQYF. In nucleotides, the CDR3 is TGTGCCAGTAGTATAGGGGGCAGGGACTCAAACATTCAGTACTTC.